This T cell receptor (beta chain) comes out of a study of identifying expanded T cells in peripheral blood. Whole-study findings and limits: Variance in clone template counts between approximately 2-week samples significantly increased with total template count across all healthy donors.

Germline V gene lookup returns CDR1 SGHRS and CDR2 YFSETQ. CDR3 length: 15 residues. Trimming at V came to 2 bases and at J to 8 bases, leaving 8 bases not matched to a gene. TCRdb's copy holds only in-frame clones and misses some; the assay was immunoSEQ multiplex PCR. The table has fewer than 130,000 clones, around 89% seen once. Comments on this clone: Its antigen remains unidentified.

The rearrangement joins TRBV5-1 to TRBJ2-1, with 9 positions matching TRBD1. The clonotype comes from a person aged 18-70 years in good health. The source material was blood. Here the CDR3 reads CASSFTGTGFDEQFF. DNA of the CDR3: TGCGCCAGCAGCTTCACCGGGACAGGGTTCGATGAGCAGTTCTTC.